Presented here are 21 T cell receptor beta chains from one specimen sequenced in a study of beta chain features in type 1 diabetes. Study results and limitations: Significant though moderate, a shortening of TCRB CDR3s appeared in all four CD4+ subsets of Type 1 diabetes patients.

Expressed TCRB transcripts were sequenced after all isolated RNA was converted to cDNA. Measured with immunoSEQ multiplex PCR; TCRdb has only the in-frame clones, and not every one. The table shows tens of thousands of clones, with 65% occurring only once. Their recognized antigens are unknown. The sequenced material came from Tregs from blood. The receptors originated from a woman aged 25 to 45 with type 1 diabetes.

In DNA form, the CDR3 reads TGTGCCATCGGAGTTAGCACAGATACGCAGTATTTT. As protein: CAIGVSTDTQYF. The V call is TRBV10-3, the J call TRBJ2-3, with no clear D. This CDR3 region has 12 residues. Germline CDR1 ENHRY, CDR2 SYGVKD. Trimming removed 8 bases from V and 0 bases from J, with 6 bases in between.

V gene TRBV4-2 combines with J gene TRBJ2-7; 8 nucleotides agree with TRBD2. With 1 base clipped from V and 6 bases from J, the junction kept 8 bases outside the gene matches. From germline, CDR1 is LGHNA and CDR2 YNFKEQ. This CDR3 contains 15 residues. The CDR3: CASSQGPGGSGEQYF. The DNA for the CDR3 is TGTGCCAGCAGCCAAGGGCCGGGGGGGTCGGGCGAGCAGTACTTC.

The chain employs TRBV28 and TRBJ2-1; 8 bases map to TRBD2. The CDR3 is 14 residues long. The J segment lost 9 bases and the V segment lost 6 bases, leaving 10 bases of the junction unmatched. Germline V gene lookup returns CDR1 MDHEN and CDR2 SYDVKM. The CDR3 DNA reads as TGTGCCAGCAGGTTGCTAGCGGGTTGGGGTGAGCAGTTCTTC. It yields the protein CASRLLAGWGEQFF. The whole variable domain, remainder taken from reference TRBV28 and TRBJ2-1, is DVKVTQSSRYLVKRTGEKVFLECVQDMDHENMFWYRQDPGLGLRLIYFSYDVKMKEKGDIPEGYSVSREKKERFSLILESASTNQTSMYLCASRLLAGWGEQFFGPGTRLTVL.

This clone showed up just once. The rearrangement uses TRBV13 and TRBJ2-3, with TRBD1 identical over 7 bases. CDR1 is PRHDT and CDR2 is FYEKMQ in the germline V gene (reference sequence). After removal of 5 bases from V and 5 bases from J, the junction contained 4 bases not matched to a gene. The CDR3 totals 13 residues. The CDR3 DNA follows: TGTGCCAGCAGCCCAACAGGGGTAGATACGCAGTATTTT. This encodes CASSPTGVDTQYF.

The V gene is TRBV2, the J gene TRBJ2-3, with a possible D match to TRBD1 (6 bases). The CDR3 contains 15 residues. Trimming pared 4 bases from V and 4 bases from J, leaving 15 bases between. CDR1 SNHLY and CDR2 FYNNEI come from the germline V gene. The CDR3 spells CASSGSLGGADTQYF. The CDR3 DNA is TGTGCCAGCAGTGGATCTTTAGGGGGAGCAGATACGCAGTATTTT.

The CDR3: CASRPFNRGNSYEQYF. CDR3 nucleotides: TGTGCCAGCAGACCCTTTAACAGGGGGAACTCCTACGAGCAGTACTTC. The chain employs TRBV16 and TRBJ2-7; 8 nucleotides align to TRBD1. CDR1 is KGHSY, CDR2 FQNENV, per germline. V was clipped by 6 bases and J by 0 bases; unmatched bases: 10. The CDR3 is 16 amino acids.

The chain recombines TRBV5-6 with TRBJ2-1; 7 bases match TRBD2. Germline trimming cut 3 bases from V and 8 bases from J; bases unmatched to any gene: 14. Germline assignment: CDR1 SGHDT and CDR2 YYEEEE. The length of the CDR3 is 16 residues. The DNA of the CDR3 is TGTGCCAGCAGCTCCGCGAAGCGGGAAATTGTAGATGAGCAGTTCTTC. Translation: CASSSAKREIVDEQFF. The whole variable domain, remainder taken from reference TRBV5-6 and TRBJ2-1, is DAGVTQSPTHLIKTRGQQVTLRCSPKSGHDTVSWYQQALGQGPQFIFQYYEEEERQRGNFPDRFSGHQFPNYSSELNVNALLLGDSALYLCASSSAKREIVDEQFFGPGTRLTVL.

The CDR3 sequence is CASSPTISGDEKLFF. For the CDR3, the DNA is TGTGCCAGCAGCCCAACCATTTCGGGGGATGAAAAACTGTTTTTT. The chain employs TRBV5-6 and TRBJ1-4, with D perhaps matching TRBD1 (5 bases). CDR1 is SGHDT, CDR2 YYEEEE, per germline. V was pared by 4 bases and J by 6 bases, with 16 bases between. CDR3 size: 15 residues.

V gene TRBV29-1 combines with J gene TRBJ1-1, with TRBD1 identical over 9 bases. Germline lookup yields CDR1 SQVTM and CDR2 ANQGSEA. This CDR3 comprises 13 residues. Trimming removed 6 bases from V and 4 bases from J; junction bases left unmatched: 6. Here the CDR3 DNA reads TGCAGCGTCGGACAGGGGAGAAGCACTGAAGCTTTCTTT. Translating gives CSVGQGRSTEAFF.

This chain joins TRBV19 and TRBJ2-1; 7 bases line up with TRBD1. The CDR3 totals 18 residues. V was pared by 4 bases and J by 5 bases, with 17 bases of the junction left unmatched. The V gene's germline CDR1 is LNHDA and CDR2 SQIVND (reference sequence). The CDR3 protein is CASSRGYRGRFTDNEQFF. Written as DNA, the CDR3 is TGTGCCAGTAGTAGGGGCTACAGGGGCCGGTTTACAGACAATGAGCAGTTCTTC.

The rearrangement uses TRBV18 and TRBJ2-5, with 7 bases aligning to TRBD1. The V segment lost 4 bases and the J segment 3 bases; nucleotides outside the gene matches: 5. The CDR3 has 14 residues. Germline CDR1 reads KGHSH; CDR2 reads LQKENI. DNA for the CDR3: TGTGCCAGCTCACACCGGGACAGAGAAGAGACCCAGTACTTC. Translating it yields CASSHRDREETQYF.

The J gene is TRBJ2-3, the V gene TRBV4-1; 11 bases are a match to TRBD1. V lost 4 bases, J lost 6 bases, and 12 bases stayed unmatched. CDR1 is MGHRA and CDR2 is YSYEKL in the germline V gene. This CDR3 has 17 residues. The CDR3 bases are TGCGCCAGCAGCCTCTCAGGGGGGACAGGGGGAATGGATACGCAGTATTTT. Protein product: CASSLSGGTGGMDTQYF.

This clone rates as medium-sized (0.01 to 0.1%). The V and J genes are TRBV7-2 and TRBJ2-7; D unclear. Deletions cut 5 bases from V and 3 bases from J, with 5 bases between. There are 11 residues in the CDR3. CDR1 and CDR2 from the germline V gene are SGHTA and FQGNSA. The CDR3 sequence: CASSINYEQYF. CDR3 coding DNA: TGTGCCAGCAGCATCAACTACGAGCAGTACTTC.

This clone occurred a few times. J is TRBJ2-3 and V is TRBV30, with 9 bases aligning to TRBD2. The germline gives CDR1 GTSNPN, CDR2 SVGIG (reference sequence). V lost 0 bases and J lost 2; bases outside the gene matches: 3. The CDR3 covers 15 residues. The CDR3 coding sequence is TGTGCCTGGAGTGTCGCTAGCGGGAACACAGATACGCAGTATTTT. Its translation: CAWSVASGNTDTQYF. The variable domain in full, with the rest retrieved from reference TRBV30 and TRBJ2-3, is SQTIHQWPATLVQPVGSPLSLECTVEGTSNPNLYWYRQAAGRGLQLLFYSVGIGQISSEVPQNLSASRPQDRQFILSSKKLLLSDSGFYLCAWSVASGNTDTQYFGPGTRLTVL.

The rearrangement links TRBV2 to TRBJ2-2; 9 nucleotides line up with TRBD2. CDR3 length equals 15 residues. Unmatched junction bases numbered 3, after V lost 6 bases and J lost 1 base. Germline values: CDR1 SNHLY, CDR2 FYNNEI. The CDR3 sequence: CASRISGGNTGELFF. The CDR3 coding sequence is TGTGCCAGCAGGATTAGCGGGGGGAACACCGGGGAGCTGTTTTTT.

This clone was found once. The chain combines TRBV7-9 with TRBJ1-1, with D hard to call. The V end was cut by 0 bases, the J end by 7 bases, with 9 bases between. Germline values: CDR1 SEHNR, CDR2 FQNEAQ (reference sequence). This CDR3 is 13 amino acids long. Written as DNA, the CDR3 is TGTGCCAGCAGCTTAGCCCTTTACAGTGAAGCTTTCTTT. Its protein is CASSLALYSEAFF.

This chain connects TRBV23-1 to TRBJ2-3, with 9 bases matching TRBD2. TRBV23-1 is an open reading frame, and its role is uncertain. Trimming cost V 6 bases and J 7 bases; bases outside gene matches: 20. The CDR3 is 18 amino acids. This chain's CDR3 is CASSRIPISGSSGNTQYF. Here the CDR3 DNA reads TGCGCCAGCAGCCGTATTCCAATTAGCGGGAGTAGTGGTAATACGCAGTATTTT.

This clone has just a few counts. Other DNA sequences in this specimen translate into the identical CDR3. CDR3 DNA: TGTGCCAGCAGCCGAAGCGGGCATACGAACACCGGGGAGCTGTTTTTT. It encodes CASSRSGHTNTGELFF. The chain uses TRBV14 and TRBJ2-2; D is possibly TRBD2 (6 bases). The CDR3 is 16 residues long. In germline, CDR1 is SGHDN, CDR2 FVKESK. Trimming cost V 4 bases and J 0 bases, with 12 bases left between them.

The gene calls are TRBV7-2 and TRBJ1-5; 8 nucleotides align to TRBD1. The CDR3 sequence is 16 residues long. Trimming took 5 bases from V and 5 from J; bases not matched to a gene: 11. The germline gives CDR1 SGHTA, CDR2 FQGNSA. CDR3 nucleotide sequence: TGTGCCAGCAGCGCCTATCCGGACAGGGCGCATCAGCCCCAGCATTTT. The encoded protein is CASSAYPDRAHQPQHF.

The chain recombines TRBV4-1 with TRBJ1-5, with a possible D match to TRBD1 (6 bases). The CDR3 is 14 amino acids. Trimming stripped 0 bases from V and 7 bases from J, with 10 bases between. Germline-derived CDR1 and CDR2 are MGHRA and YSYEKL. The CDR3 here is CASSQDRGDQPQHF. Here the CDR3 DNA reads TGCGCCAGCAGCCAAGACAGGGGCGACCAGCCCCAGCATTTT.

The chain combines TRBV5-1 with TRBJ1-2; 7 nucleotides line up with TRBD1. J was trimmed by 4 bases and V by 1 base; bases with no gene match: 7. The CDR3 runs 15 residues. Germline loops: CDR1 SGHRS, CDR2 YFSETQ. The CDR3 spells CASSLYEGAGYGYTF. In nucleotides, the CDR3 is TGCGCCAGCAGCTTGTACGAGGGGGCAGGCTATGGCTACACCTTC.